The following is a T cell receptor (beta chain) sequence with its context. Antigen unknown. CD4+ naive, central memory, regulatory and stem cell-like memory cells were sorted via CD45RO/CCR7/CD25/CD127/CD95/CD27. The authors obtained over 98% purity in all sorted populations. The sequenced template was cDNA made from the entire isolated RNA. Produced via immunoSEQ multiplex PCR; TCRdb's table is partial and in-frame only. The sample includes some 130,000 clones, approximately 9% of them seen just once. The sample comes from a study of beta chain features in type 1 diabetes. Regarding the study as a whole: For Type 1 diabetes patients, all four CD4+ subsets carried TCRB CDR3s that were moderately but significantly shorter. There were fewer insertions and more deletions at the VDJ junctions of type 1 diabetes patients.

The ends lost 5 bases at V and 2 bases at J; junction bases unmatched: 6. Germline V gives CDR1 SGHDT, CDR2 YYEEEE. The CDR3 totals 16 residues. The origin of this receptor is a man aged 30 to 45 with type 1 diabetes. The sequenced sample consisted of central memory CD4+ T cells from blood. The V gene is TRBV5-6, the J gene TRBJ2-3, with 12 bases fitting TRBD2. CDR3 nucleotide sequence: TGTGCCAGCAGTATCCGGACTAGCGGGGACACAGATACGCAGTATTTT. This sequence encodes CASSIRTSGDTDTQYF.